The TCR beta chain described here comes from a study of cytomegalovirus exposure and HLA in healthy donors. Study results and caveats: Cytomegalovirus status, reportedly, was diagnosed with high specificity and sensitivity by the classifier. The likely explanation for a cluster of highly shared sequence variants was sequencing artifact.

The PCR was carried out with 60 Vbeta primers and 13 Jbeta primers. The assay was immunoSEQ multiplex PCR, and TCRdb's table has in-frame clones only and misses some. Recorded here are some 130,000 clones; the top ten clones represent approximately 1.7%. Remarks on this clone: Its matching antigen is unknown.

The CDR3 is made up of 20 amino acids. The J segment lost 0 bases and the V segment lost 0 bases, leaving 13 bases of the junction unmatched. CDR1 is SGDLS, CDR2 YYNGEE, per germline. This clonotype was obtained from a man between 18 and 35 years old in good health and CMV-seronegative. The specimen was PBMCs. The rearrangement links TRBV9 to TRBJ2-3; the match to TRBD2 covers 10 bases. CDR3 DNA sequence: TGTGCCAGCAGCGTAGGACGACGAGCGGGGGGGTCCCGTAGCACAGATACGCAGTATTTT. Translated: CASSVGRRAGGSRSTDTQYF.